This T cell receptor beta chain appears in the sequencing data of a study of early T cells in non-severe SARS-CoV-2 infection (dated by TCRdb to 2020 to 2022). Describing the broader study: TCR sequencing used bulk RNA from unsorted whole blood, so alpha and beta chains could not be paired.

The study was a case-control design nested within a healthcare worker cohort in London, UK, with weekly nasopharyngeal swab PCR tests and blood sampling. Healthcare workers were recruited between 23 and 31 March 2020, during the week of the UK lockdown, and were followed weekly for up to roughly 15 weeks. Libraries were constructed by 5' RACE. TCRdb lists the instrument as NextSeq 500. To correct for sequencing error and PCR bias, the TCR library protocol tagged individual cDNA molecules with unique molecular identifiers. Both TCR alpha and beta chains were sequenced, and tight co-correlation was observed between alpha and beta sequence abundances in each sample. Processing in the source paper ran as follows. Decombinator V4 was used to annotate the V gene, J gene and CDR3 of the TCR sequences. TCRs were defined as expanded if a significant change between any two time points was detected under a Poisson model with p below 0.0001. Abundances of TCRs were expressed as counts per million after normalisation to the total number of TCRs sequenced in each sample. MAIT TCRs were defined by TRAV1-2 paired with TRAJ12, TRAJ20 or TRAJ33, and iNKT TCRs by TRAV10 paired with TRAJ18. VDJdb, accessed 1 November 2021, was searched for CMV, EBV and SARS-CoV-2 annotated TCRs, excluding TCRs annotated for multiple antigens. The raw public data were reprocessed by TCRdb itself: fastp quality trimming at Q25, MiXCR clonotype calling, in-frame beta chains only. Rows with a matching CDR3 protein are joined into one entry that keeps the most common DNA and genes. Clone size and V and J calls follow TCRdb, not the original study. This sample is represented by about 83,000 distinct CDR3 sequences; about 10% of them were singletons. Jointly, the top ten make up 6.5% to 9% of the sample.

The CDR3 spans 12 residues, from the cysteine through the phenylalanine. Just the 36-base CDR3 DNA is kept, in frame starting at base 1. Overall study results and their limits: VDJdb matching was skewed toward anti-spike CD8 responses and likely underestimated virus-specific expansions, missing private and CD4 specificities.

The table lists this clonotype with a few counts. Its antigen remains undetermined. Per-base qualities were not stored, and no clone one base away is much larger. The sequence is built from TRBV21-1 and TRBJ1-6. TRBV21-1 corresponds to a pseudogene. The sequence came from an adult who was a healthcare worker with PCR-confirmed SARS-CoV-2 infection or an uninfected control (not recorded which). Sequenced material: whole blood, taken at baseline. The DNA sequence is as follows: TGTGCCAGCAGCAAAGCCCAGGCCTTTTTCCACTTT. Translated, it gives CASSKAQAFFHF.